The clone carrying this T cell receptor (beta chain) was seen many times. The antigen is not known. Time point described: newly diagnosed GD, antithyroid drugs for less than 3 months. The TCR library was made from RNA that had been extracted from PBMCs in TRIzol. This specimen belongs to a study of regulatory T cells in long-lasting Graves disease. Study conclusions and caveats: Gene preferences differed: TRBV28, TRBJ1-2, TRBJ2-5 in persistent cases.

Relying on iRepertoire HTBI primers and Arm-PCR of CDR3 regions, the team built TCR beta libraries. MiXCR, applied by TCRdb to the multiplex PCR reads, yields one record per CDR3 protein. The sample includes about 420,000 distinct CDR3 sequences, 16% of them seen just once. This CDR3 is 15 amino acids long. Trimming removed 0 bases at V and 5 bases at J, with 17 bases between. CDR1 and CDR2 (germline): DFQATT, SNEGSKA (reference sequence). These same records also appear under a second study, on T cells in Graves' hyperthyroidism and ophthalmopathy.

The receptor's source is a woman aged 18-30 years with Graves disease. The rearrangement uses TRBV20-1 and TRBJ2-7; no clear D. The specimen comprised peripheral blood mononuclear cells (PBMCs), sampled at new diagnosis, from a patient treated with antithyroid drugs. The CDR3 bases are TGCAGTGCTAGAGATGCTGGGCCAAAGAGGAACGAGCAGTACTTC. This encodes CSARDAGPKRNEQYF.